The rows below give T cell receptor beta chains drawn from one sample of a study of blood T cells in healthy people across ages. TCRdb recomputed calls from the 5' RACE reads with MiXCR, one row per CDR3 protein. Of about 970,000 distinct CDR3 sequences in the sample, about 51% are singletons; the top ten hold 20% to 25%. Sequencing used blood. The receptors were sampled from an older woman in good health. CDR3s include the opening cysteine and the closing phenylalanine or tryptophan. D genes are given only for firm matches. A clone size is listed for some rows: how often the clone was seen (once, few, many), or a class if it is expanded.

j_gene: TRBJ1-2
abundance: -
v_gene: TRBV29-1
d_gene: -
CDR3nt: TGCAGCGTAGGGATTCAGGTGGAGGATGGCTACACCTTC
CDR3aa: CSVGIQVEDGYTF

j_gene: TRBJ2-1
abundance: few
v_gene: TRBV5-4
d_gene: -
CDR3nt: TGTGCCAGCAGCTCTACTGGAGGCCGACCCAATGAGCAGTTCTTC
CDR3aa: CASSSTGGRPNEQFF

j_gene: TRBJ2-1
abundance: -
v_gene: TRBV29-1
d_gene: TRBD2
CDR3nt: TGCAGCGGATCGGGACTAGCGGGTAATGAGCAGTTCTTC
CDR3aa: CSGSGLAGNEQFF

j_gene: TRBJ1-1
abundance: few
v_gene: TRBV20-1
d_gene: -
CDR3nt: TGCAGTGCTAGAGAGCCGGGAAGGGGCACTGAAGCTTTCTTT
CDR3aa: CSAREPGRGTEAFF

j_gene: TRBJ2-5
abundance: -
v_gene: TRBV7-9
d_gene: -
CDR3nt: TGTGCCAGCCGCCGGGCCGCCCTAGAGACCCAGTACTTC
CDR3aa: CASRRAALETQYF

j_gene: TRBJ2-5
abundance: -
v_gene: TRBV7-2
d_gene: TRBD2
CDR3nt: TGTGCCAGCAGCTTAGAAGGGACGAGCGGGACCCAGGCCCAGTACTTC
CDR3aa: CASSLEGTSGTQAQYF

j_gene: TRBJ2-3
abundance: few
v_gene: TRBV5-1
d_gene: TRBD2
CDR3nt: TGCGCCAGCAGCTTGATAGCGGGAGTAGATTCCGATACGCAGTATTTT
CDR3aa: CASSLIAGVDSDTQYF

j_gene: TRBJ2-3
abundance: -
v_gene: TRBV9
d_gene: -
CDR3nt: TGTGCCAGCAGTGAGTCTACGTCTAGCACAGATACGCAGTATTTT
CDR3aa: CASSESTSSTDTQYF

j_gene: TRBJ2-7
abundance: -
v_gene: TRBV7-2
d_gene: -
CDR3nt: TGTGCCAGCAGCTCATTGACAGCCTCCGAGCAGTACTTC
CDR3aa: CASSSLTASEQYF

j_gene: TRBJ2-3
abundance: few
v_gene: TRBV27
d_gene: TRBD2
CDR3nt: TGTGCCAGCAGTCTCGGGCGGGAGGGCCTCGGAGATACGCAGTATTTT
CDR3aa: CASSLGREGLGDTQYF

j_gene: TRBJ2-2
abundance: -
v_gene: TRBV20-1
d_gene: TRBD2
CDR3nt: TGCAGTGCTAGAGCAAGCGGGAGGGCCAACACCGGGGAGCTGTTTTTT
CDR3aa: CSARASGRANTGELFF

j_gene: TRBJ2-5
abundance: -
v_gene: TRBV28
d_gene: TRBD2
CDR3nt: TGTGCCAGCAAGATAGCGGGGGAGTACAATGAGCAGTACTTC
CDR3aa: CASKIAGEYNEQYF

j_gene: TRBJ2-5
abundance: -
v_gene: TRBV12-3/TRBV12-4
d_gene: -
CDR3nt: TGTGCCAGCAGTCAGGACAGATTCTCAACCTACAATGAGCAGTACTTC
CDR3aa: CASSQDRFSTYNEQYF

j_gene: TRBJ2-7
abundance: -
v_gene: TRBV12-3/TRBV12-4
d_gene: -
CDR3nt: TGTGCCAGCAGTTTAGGCAACAGATTAACCTACGAGCAGTACTTC
CDR3aa: CASSLGNRLTYEQYF

j_gene: TRBJ2-3
abundance: -
v_gene: TRBV6-1
d_gene: -
CDR3nt: TGTGCCAGCAGCCGACAGGAGACCACAGATACGCAGTATTTT
CDR3aa: CASSRQETTDTQYF

j_gene: TRBJ2-5
abundance: -
v_gene: TRBV5-1
d_gene: -
CDR3nt: TGCGCCAGCAGCTCCCCCAGCGAGACCCAGTACTTC
CDR3aa: CASSSPSETQYF

j_gene: TRBJ2-4
abundance: -
v_gene: TRBV12-3/TRBV12-4
d_gene: TRBD1
CDR3nt: TGTGCCAGCAGAAGTACAGGGGTAGCCAAAAACATTCAGTACTTC
CDR3aa: CASRSTGVAKNIQYF

j_gene: TRBJ2-5
abundance: -
v_gene: TRBV27
d_gene: -
CDR3nt: TGTGCCAGCAGTTTGGTCGTGACGTCCCAAGAGACCCAGTACTTC
CDR3aa: CASSLVVTSQETQYF

j_gene: TRBJ1-1
abundance: -
v_gene: TRBV7-3
d_gene: -
CDR3nt: TGTGCCAGCAAGGCAGCCCCAGGAAGCACTGAAGCTTTCTTT
CDR3aa: CASKAAPGSTEAFF

j_gene: TRBJ2-1
abundance: -
v_gene: TRBV3-1
d_gene: TRBD2
CDR3nt: TGTGCCAGCAGCGCCCGACTAGCGGGGAACAATGAGCAGTTCTTC
CDR3aa: CASSARLAGNNEQFF

j_gene: TRBJ2-5
abundance: -
v_gene: TRBV5-1
d_gene: TRBD1
CDR3nt: TGCGCCAGCAGCTTTCCAAGCTCCCCTGGACAGGGCAATCAAGAGACCCAGTACTTC
CDR3aa: CASSFPSSPGQGNQETQYF

j_gene: TRBJ1-2
abundance: -
v_gene: TRBV7-9
d_gene: TRBD1
CDR3nt: TGTGCCAGCAGCTGGGGACAGGGGGCGACGCATGGCTACACCTTC
CDR3aa: CASSWGQGATHGYTF

j_gene: TRBJ1-1
abundance: -
v_gene: TRBV5-5
d_gene: TRBD1
CDR3nt: TGTGCCAGCAGCATACAGGGGACGAACACTGAAGCTTTCTTT
CDR3aa: CASSIQGTNTEAFF

j_gene: TRBJ2-7
abundance: -
v_gene: TRBV27
d_gene: -
CDR3nt: TGTGCCAGCAGTTCGGCAGGGAAGAGATACGAGCAGTACTTC
CDR3aa: CASSSAGKRYEQYF

j_gene: TRBJ1-2
abundance: -
v_gene: TRBV7-2
d_gene: -
CDR3nt: TGTGCCAGCAGCTTAGTTCAGAACTATGGCTACACCTTC
CDR3aa: CASSLVQNYGYTF

j_gene: TRBJ2-7
abundance: few
v_gene: TRBV7-9
d_gene: -
CDR3nt: TGTGCCAGCAGCCATATGAACTACGAGCAGTACTTC
CDR3aa: CASSHMNYEQYF

j_gene: TRBJ2-7
abundance: few
v_gene: TRBV5-5
d_gene: TRBD1
CDR3nt: TGTGCCAGCAGCCCCCCGACCGGGACAGCCTTCGAGCAGTACTTC
CDR3aa: CASSPPTGTAFEQYF

j_gene: TRBJ2-7
abundance: once
v_gene: TRBV9
d_gene: TRBD1
CDR3nt: TGTGCCAGCAGCGCGGCTCCGGGACAGGGGTCGTACGAGCAGTACTTC
CDR3aa: CASSAAPGQGSYEQYF

j_gene: TRBJ2-7
abundance: few
v_gene: TRBV4-1
d_gene: TRBD2
CDR3nt: TGCGCCAGCAGCCAAGCTCCTAGCGGGGGGTACGAGCAGTACTTC
CDR3aa: CASSQAPSGGYEQYF

j_gene: TRBJ2-2
abundance: -
v_gene: TRBV20-1
d_gene: -
CDR3nt: TGCAGTGCTAGCGATAGGCGAGGCGCGAACACCGGGGAGCTGTTTTTT
CDR3aa: CSASDRRGANTGELFF

j_gene: TRBJ1-1
abundance: -
v_gene: TRBV12-3/TRBV12-4
d_gene: -
CDR3nt: TGTGCCAGCAGTTGGGGGACTAGGACAGTGAACACTGAAGCTTTCTTT
CDR3aa: CASSWGTRTVNTEAFF

j_gene: TRBJ2-7
abundance: -
v_gene: TRBV3-1
d_gene: -
CDR3nt: TGTGCCAGCAGCCAGGGATTTATTTCCTACGAGCAGTACTTC
CDR3aa: CASSQGFISYEQYF

j_gene: TRBJ1-5
abundance: -
v_gene: TRBV6-5
d_gene: -
CDR3nt: TGTGCCAGCAGATCTAGGGACAAGTATCAGCCCCAGCATTTT
CDR3aa: CASRSRDKYQPQHF

j_gene: TRBJ1-1
abundance: -
v_gene: TRBV29-1
d_gene: TRBD1
CDR3nt: TGCAGCGTTGGGGGACAGGGTTGGATGAACACTGAAGCTTTCTTT
CDR3aa: CSVGGQGWMNTEAFF

j_gene: TRBJ2-5
abundance: -
v_gene: TRBV12-3/TRBV12-4
d_gene: -
CDR3nt: TGTGCCAGCTGCCCCTCACCGTACGAACAAGAGACCCAGTACTTC
CDR3aa: CASCPSPYEQETQYF

j_gene: TRBJ2-7
abundance: few
v_gene: TRBV4-3
d_gene: -
CDR3nt: TGCGCCAGCAGCCAAGGTCGGTCGCGGACCTACGAGCAGTACTTC
CDR3aa: CASSQGRSRTYEQYF

j_gene: TRBJ1-5
abundance: -
v_gene: TRBV2
d_gene: -
CDR3nt: TGTGCCAGCACGTGGGGTAATCAGCCCCAGCATTTT
CDR3aa: CASTWGNQPQHF

j_gene: TRBJ2-2
abundance: -
v_gene: TRBV11-3
d_gene: -
CDR3nt: TGTGCCAGCAGCTTTGCAGGGGCAAGGACCGGGGAGCTGTTTTTT
CDR3aa: CASSFAGARTGELFF

j_gene: TRBJ1-5
abundance: many
v_gene: TRBV20-1
d_gene: -
CDR3nt: TGCAGTGCTAGTCCCCGCCGGTATTGGGGGGATCAGCCCCAGCATTTT
CDR3aa: CSASPRRYWGDQPQHF

j_gene: TRBJ2-1
abundance: -
v_gene: TRBV4-3
d_gene: TRBD2
CDR3nt: TGCGCCAGCAGCCTCGGACTAGCGGGAGCGGACTACAATGAGCAGTTCTTC
CDR3aa: CASSLGLAGADYNEQFF

j_gene: TRBJ1-5
abundance: -
v_gene: TRBV4-1
d_gene: TRBD1
CDR3nt: TGCGCCAGCAGCCAGGGTACCGGGACAGGGAGGCATTTT
CDR3aa: CASSQGTGTGRHF

j_gene: TRBJ2-3
abundance: few
v_gene: TRBV5-6
d_gene: TRBD2
CDR3nt: TGTGCCAGCAGCTTAGCGGGAGTTCTAGATACGCAGTATTTT
CDR3aa: CASSLAGVLDTQYF

j_gene: TRBJ2-7
abundance: few
v_gene: TRBV10-3
d_gene: -
CDR3nt: TGTGCCATCAGTCTTGCGGCAGACTACGAGCAGTACTTC
CDR3aa: CAISLAADYEQYF

j_gene: TRBJ1-2
abundance: once
v_gene: TRBV6-2/TRBV6-3
d_gene: -
CDR3nt: TGTGCCAGCAGTTACCTGCCTGACAGGAGCTATGGCTACACCTTC
CDR3aa: CASSYLPDRSYGYTF

j_gene: TRBJ2-3
abundance: -
v_gene: TRBV27
d_gene: -
CDR3nt: TGTGCCAGCAGTACCAGAAATACGCAGTATTTT
CDR3aa: CASSTRNTQYF

j_gene: TRBJ2-5
abundance: many
v_gene: TRBV28
d_gene: -
CDR3nt: TGTGCCAGCAGTTCCTCGCTACACAGTGGAGAGACCCAGTACTTC
CDR3aa: CASSSSLHSGETQYF

j_gene: TRBJ2-1
abundance: -
v_gene: TRBV28
d_gene: -
CDR3nt: TGTGCCAGCAGTTTAAGGCTAGCGACCTACAATGAGCAGTTCTTC
CDR3aa: CASSLRLATYNEQFF

j_gene: TRBJ1-5
abundance: -
v_gene: TRBV20-1
d_gene: -
CDR3nt: TGCAGTACTAGGGATAGACTAAGCAATCAGCCCCAGCATTTT
CDR3aa: CSTRDRLSNQPQHF

j_gene: TRBJ2-1
abundance: -
v_gene: TRBV11-2
d_gene: -
CDR3nt: TGTGCCAGCAGCCCACTTACCTACTCTGGAGGCAATGAGCAGTTCTTC
CDR3aa: CASSPLTYSGGNEQFF

j_gene: TRBJ2-2
abundance: -
v_gene: TRBV7-9
d_gene: TRBD1
CDR3nt: TGTGCCAGCAGCCCCTGGACAGGGGGCGCTTCCGGGGAGCTGTTTTTT
CDR3aa: CASSPWTGGASGELFF

j_gene: TRBJ2-5
abundance: few
v_gene: TRBV7-9
d_gene: -
CDR3nt: TGTGCGGAAGAACGCGGGTGGCCAGAGACCCAGTACTTC
CDR3aa: CAEERGWPETQYF

j_gene: TRBJ2-2
abundance: -
v_gene: TRBV7-8
d_gene: -
CDR3nt: TGTGCCAGCAGCTTCAAGACCGGGGAGCTGTTTTTT
CDR3aa: CASSFKTGELFF

j_gene: TRBJ2-2
abundance: -
v_gene: TRBV29-1
d_gene: -
CDR3nt: TGCAGCGCCCGGGCCATTGCGAACATCGGGGAGCTGTTTTTT
CDR3aa: CSARAIANIGELFF

j_gene: TRBJ2-4
abundance: once
v_gene: TRBV3-1
d_gene: TRBD2
CDR3nt: TGTGCCAGCAGCCATGACCTAGCGGGCGGTTTCAAAAACATTCAGTACTTC
CDR3aa: CASSHDLAGGFKNIQYF

j_gene: TRBJ2-2
abundance: -
v_gene: TRBV27
d_gene: TRBD2
CDR3nt: TGTGCCAGCAGTGTCGGGACTAGCGGGAGTGGGGAGCTGTTTTTT
CDR3aa: CASSVGTSGSGELFF

j_gene: TRBJ2-4
abundance: few
v_gene: TRBV15
d_gene: -
CDR3nt: TGTGCCACCAGCAGAGTCGAGAGAGTATGGCAGCTGACATTAGCCAAAAACATTCAGTACTTC
CDR3aa: CATSRVERVWQLTLAKNIQYF

j_gene: TRBJ1-2
abundance: many
v_gene: TRBV2
d_gene: TRBD1
CDR3nt: TGTGCCAGCAGTCTGGACAGGGATGGCTACACCTTC
CDR3aa: CASSLDRDGYTF

j_gene: TRBJ2-7
abundance: -
v_gene: TRBV6-6
d_gene: -
CDR3nt: TGTGCCAGCAGTTACTGGGGCCGCGAGCAGTACTTC
CDR3aa: CASSYWGREQYF

j_gene: TRBJ2-2
abundance: -
v_gene: TRBV7-6
d_gene: -
CDR3nt: TGTGCCAGCAGCGTGGGGTTCATAGGGGGGGAGCTGTTTTTT
CDR3aa: CASSVGFIGGELFF

j_gene: TRBJ1-2
abundance: -
v_gene: TRBV7-2
d_gene: -
CDR3nt: TGTGCCAGCAGCTTAGTAGCGGCAGCCCACTATGGCTACACCTTC
CDR3aa: CASSLVAAAHYGYTF